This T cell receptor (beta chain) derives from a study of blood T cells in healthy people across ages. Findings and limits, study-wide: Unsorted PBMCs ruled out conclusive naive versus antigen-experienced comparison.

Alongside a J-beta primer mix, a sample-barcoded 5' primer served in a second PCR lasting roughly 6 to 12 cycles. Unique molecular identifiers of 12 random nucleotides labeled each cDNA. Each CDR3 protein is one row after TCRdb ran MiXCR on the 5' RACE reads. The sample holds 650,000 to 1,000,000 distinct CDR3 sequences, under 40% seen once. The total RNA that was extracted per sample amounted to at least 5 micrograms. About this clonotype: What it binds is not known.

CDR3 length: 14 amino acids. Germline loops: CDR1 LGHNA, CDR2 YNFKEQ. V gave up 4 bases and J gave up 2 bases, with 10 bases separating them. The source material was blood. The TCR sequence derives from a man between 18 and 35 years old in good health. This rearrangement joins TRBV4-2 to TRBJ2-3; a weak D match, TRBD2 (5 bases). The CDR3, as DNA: TGTGCCAGCAGCCGGGAGCGGATCACAGATACGCAGTATTTT. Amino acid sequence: CASSRERITDTQYF.